A selection of T cell receptor beta chains follows, all from one sample in a study of blood T cell repertoires in COVID-19. The method was immunoSEQ multiplex PCR; TCRdb's version includes in-frame clones alone and lacks a portion of them. The sample has tens of thousands of clones, approximately 82% seen once. The sample was peripheral blood. Source of these receptors: a man aged 50-59 years with active or convalescent COVID-19. The CDR3 runs from the conserved cysteine through the conserved F or W. D genes are given only for firm matches. Size is omitted from some rows. Given values are once, few, many or a class for expanded clones.

d_call	v_call	j_call	clone_size	cdr3_length	cdr3_nt	cdr3_aa
.	TRBV21-1	TRBJ1-1	.	18	TGTGCCAGCAGCAAAGACACCACAGGGGCAGCGATGAACACTGAAGCTTTCTTT	CASSKDTTGAAMNTEAFF
TRBD1	TRBV29-1	TRBJ1-4	.	17	TGCAGCGTGGGCCCGGGACAGGGGGCTGCAACTAATGAAAAACTGTTTTTT	CSVGPGQGAATNEKLFF
.	TRBV2	TRBJ2-4	few	14	TGTGCCAGCAGTGAAACAGTAGCCAAAAACATTCAGTACTTC	CASSETVAKNIQYF
.	TRBV21-1	TRBJ2-7	.	15	TGTGCCAGCAGCAAAGAGGGCAGGGCGTCCTACGAGCAGTACTTC	CASSKEGRASYEQYF
.	TRBV4-3	TRBJ2-3	.	16	TGCGCCAGCAGCCAAGATAACGGGAAGGTTGGAGATACGCAGTATTTT	CASSQDNGKVGDTQYF
.	TRBV27	TRBJ2-6	.	16	TGTGCCAGCAGTTTATCGACGGGTAATGGGGCCAACGTCCTGACTTTC	CASSLSTGNGANVLTF
TRBD2	TRBV28	TRBJ2-2	.	15	TGTGCCAGCCGCGCGGGGGGGCGGGGCACCGGGGAGCTGTTTTTT	CASRAGGRGTGELFF
.	TRBV28	TRBJ1-2	.	13	TGTGCCAGCAGTCGCCAGGGTCTCTATGGCTACACCTTC	CASSRQGLYGYTF
TRBD2	TRBV7-6	TRBJ2-2	once	16	TGTGCCAGCAGCTTATCGCGGGGGGGCGGCACCGGGGAGCTGTTTTTT	CASSLSRGGGTGELFF
.	TRBV7-2	TRBJ1-5	once	16	TGTGCCAGCAGCCTTTCCTCCGGGGGGACCAATCAGCCCCAGCATTTT	CASSLSSGGTNQPQHF
TRBD1	TRBV18	TRBJ2-1	.	13	TGTGCCAGCTCCGACAGGGGGACCAATGAGCAGTTCTTC	CASSDRGTNEQFF
.	TRBV10-3	TRBJ2-5	.	16	TGTGCCATCAGTAGGTCCGCAATTAGCGGAGGGGAGACCCAGTACTTC	CAISRSAISGGETQYF
TRBD1	TRBV6-1	TRBJ1-2	.	14	TGTGCCAGCAGTGAGGTACAGGGGACATATGGCTACACCTTC	CASSEVQGTYGYTF
.	TRBV10-1	TRBJ2-3	once	13	TGCGCCAGCAGCCGGGACAACACAGATACGCAGTATTTT	CASSRDNTDTQYF
TRBD2	TRBV11-3	TRBJ2-5	.	16	TGTGCCAGCAGCTTATCGAAGCGGGGGTTCCAAGAGACCCAGTACTTC	CASSLSKRGFQETQYF
.	TRBV5-1	TRBJ2-5	once	14	TGCGCCAGCAGCCCATCGGGTGAACAAGAGACCCAGTACTTC	CASSPSGEQETQYF
.	TRBV9	TRBJ2-7	once	15	TGTGCCAGCAGCGTAGATGGGGGCGCGACCTACGAGCAGTACTTC	CASSVDGGATYEQYF
.	TRBV7-2	TRBJ1-1	once	14	TGTGCCAGCTTTCCGAATCTAGGGGGCACTGAAGCTTTCTTT	CASFPNLGGTEAFF
TRBD1	TRBV6-5	TRBJ2-7	once	14	TGTGCCAGCACCCGAGACAGGGGCATGGACGAGCAGTACTTC	CASTRDRGMDEQYF
TRBD1	TRBV6-5	TRBJ2-5	.	13	TGTGCCAGCAGGATGGGACAGGGAGAGACCCAGTACTTC	CASRMGQGETQYF
TRBD1	TRBV29-1	TRBJ2-1	.	13	TGCAGCGTCCGGGACAGTAATGACAATGAGCAGTTCTTC	CSVRDSNDNEQFF
.	TRBV7-5	TRBJ1-5	.	18	TGTGTCAGAAGCTTTTTGGCGGGGACAGGGGGCTTTGTCTGGCCCCAGCATTTT	CVRSFLAGTGGFVWPQHF
.	TRBV7-2	TRBJ2-1	.	12	TGTGCCAGCAGCGGGGGGGGCCATGAGCAGTTCTTC	CASSGGGHEQFF
TRBD1	TRBV27	TRBJ1-1	.	13	TGTGCCAGCAGTTGGACAGGGTCCACTGAAGCTTTCTTT	CASSWTGSTEAFF
.	TRBV19	TRBJ1-1	.	15	TGTGCCAGTAGTCTCCCTCTGGAGGGGTACACTGAAGCTTTCTTT	CASSLPLEGYTEAFF
TRBD1	TRBV5-1	TRBJ1-3	.	18	TGCGCCAGCAGCTTGGTTACAGGGGGCGAAGGGACTGGAAACACCATATATTTT	CASSLVTGGEGTGNTIYF
.	TRBV2	TRBJ1-6	.	13	TGTGCCAGCAGTGAAGCCCCGAATTCACCCCTCCACTTT	CASSEAPNSPLHF
.	TRBV29-1	TRBJ2-2	.	15	TGCAGCGCGTCCAGGGGAACGTCGAACACCGGGGAGCTGTTTTTT	CSASRGTSNTGELFF
TRBD2	TRBV11-2	TRBJ2-5	.	15	TGTGCCAGCAGCTTGGTAGCGGGGACCCAAGAGACCCAGTACTTC	CASSLVAGTQETQYF
.	TRBV3-1/TRBV3-2	TRBJ1-2	few	15	TGTGCCAGCAGCTATAGTTACAGGGAAAGCTATGGCTACACCTTC	CASSYSYRESYGYTF
TRBD1	TRBV3-1/TRBV3-2	TRBJ1-1	.	14	TGTGCCAGCAGCCTGGGACAGGGCAGGACTGAAGCTTTCTTT	CASSLGQGRTEAFF
TRBD2	TRBV5-1	TRBJ2-5	.	14	TGCGCCAGCAGCTTACTAGCGGGGGGCGAGACCCAGTACTTC	CASSLLAGGETQYF
TRBD1	TRBV7-2	TRBJ2-7	once	15	TGTGCCAGCAGCATAGCAGGGGGATGGGGATACGAGCAGTACTTC	CASSIAGGWGYEQYF
.	TRBV27	TRBJ2-6	.	18	TGTGCCAGCAGTCTTTCAGGGGACCCTCTCTCTGGGGCCAACGTCCTGACTTTC	CASSLSGDPLSGANVLTF
.	TRBV2	TRBJ1-3	few	15	TGTGCCAGCAGGGCGACAGGCCTGGGGGGAAACACCATATATTTT	CASRATGLGGNTIYF
.	TRBV24-1	TRBJ2-5	.	12	TGTGCCACCAGTGATTACAAGGGGGACCAGTACTTC	CATSDYKGDQYF
.	TRBV28	TRBJ1-3	.	16	TGTGCCAGCAGTTTAAATAGGAGGATCTCTGGAAACACCATATATTTT	CASSLNRRISGNTIYF
.	TRBV28	TRBJ1-3	.	13	TGTGCCAGCAGTTCCCCCATTGGAAACACCATATATTTT	CASSSPIGNTIYF
.	TRBV7-8	TRBJ1-6	.	16	TGTGCCAGCAGCTTAGCAGGCGCGGGAATTAATTCACCCCTCCACTTT	CASSLAGAGINSPLHF
.	TRBV18	TRBJ2-7	.	15	TGTGCCAGCTCCGCTCCGCGGGGATCAAGTAACGAGCAGTACTTC	CASSAPRGSSNEQYF
.	TRBV28	TRBJ2-2	few	13	TGTGCCAGCCGACATGCCACAAACGGGGAGCTGTTTTTT	CASRHATNGELFF
.	TRBV19	TRBJ1-3	.	16	TGTGCCAGTAAACTACAGGGACGAAGCTCTGGAAACACCATATATTTT	CASKLQGRSSGNTIYF
.	TRBV7-9	TRBJ1-2	.	14	TGTGCCAGCAGCAAAATGGGGCCGTACTATGGCTACACCTTC	CASSKMGPYYGYTF
.	TRBV4-3	TRBJ1-1	.	13	TGCGCCAGCAGCTCTCACAGGAACACTGAAGCTTTCTTT	CASSSHRNTEAFF
TRBD1	TRBV19	TRBJ2-3	.	15	TGTGCCAGTTCAAGGACAGGGACGGGGACAGATACGCAGTATTTT	CASSRTGTGTDTQYF
TRBD1	TRBV5-6	TRBJ1-1	few	14	TGTGCCAGCGGCAAAACAGGGGGATTTGGTGAAGCTTTCTTT	CASGKTGGFGEAFF
.	TRBV6-1	TRBJ1-2	.	15	TGTGCCAGCAGTGAAGGGCTGAACGGGAACTATGGCTACACCTTC	CASSEGLNGNYGYTF
TRBD1	TRBV14	TRBJ1-3	.	13	TGTGCCAGCAGACAGGGGTCCGGAAACACCATATATTTT	CASRQGSGNTIYF
.	TRBV6-5	TRBJ2-3	.	12	TGTGCCAGCGGCCCCAGGGCAGATACGCAGTATTTT	CASGPRADTQYF
TRBD2	TRBV10-1	TRBJ2-5	.	14	TGCGCCAGCAGTGAGGTAGCGGGTCGTGAGACCCAGTACTTC	CASSEVAGRETQYF
TRBD1	TRBV19	TRBJ1-2	.	15	TGTGCCAGTAGTAGGGGGACAGAGCCTATATATGGCTACACCTTC	CASSRGTEPIYGYTF
TRBD1	TRBV6-4	TRBJ1-6	.	15	TGTGCCAGCAGTCAACAACAGGGGGAATATTCACCCCTCCACTTT	CASSQQQGEYSPLHF
.	TRBV10-3	TRBJ1-2	once	13	TGTGCCATCAGTGAATCGGGGGACTATGGCTACACCTTC	CAISESGDYGYTF